This T cell receptor beta chain was obtained from a study of T cell repertoires in cytomegalovirus infection. Study summary: Both CMV infection and a matching HLA type were indicated by public TCR beta signatures. Study-wide results and limits: Dominating the ex vivo response were HLA-C-restricted CMV-specific TCR beta clonotypes. Summed frequency of shared TCR beta families picked out CMV carriers who also had the relevant HLA.

The CDR3 has 18 residues. In germline, CDR1 is SGHVS, CDR2 FQNEAQ. MiXCR was run by TCRdb on the reads, yielding one entry per CDR3 protein. The table records about 920,000 distinct CDR3 sequences, under 40% of them present only once. On this clonotype: Antigen specificity is unknown. The junction and the germline gene differ at one end; a read error may be behind it.

The chain combines TRBV7-8 with TRBJ1-4, with D possibly being TRBD1 (6 bases). This receptor was obtained from a human donor in good health (CMV status not recorded). Some clones in this sample may be carry-over from other donors' samples. Source: cultured CD8+ T cells from PBMCs, taken from culture after CMV antigen stimulation. The CDR3 protein is CASSGNRVGGRWNEKLIF. The DNA of the CDR3 is TGTGCCAGCAGCGGAAACAGGGTGGGGGGGCGCTGGAATGAAAAACTGATTTTT. Looking up the rest from reference TRBV7-8 and TRBJ1-4 gives the full variable domain: GAGVSQSPRYKVAKRGQDVALRCDPISGHVSLFWYQQALGQGPEFLTYFQNEAQLDKSGLPSDRFFAERPEGSVSTLKIQRTQQEDSAVYLCASSGNRVGGRWNEKLIFGSGTQLSVL.